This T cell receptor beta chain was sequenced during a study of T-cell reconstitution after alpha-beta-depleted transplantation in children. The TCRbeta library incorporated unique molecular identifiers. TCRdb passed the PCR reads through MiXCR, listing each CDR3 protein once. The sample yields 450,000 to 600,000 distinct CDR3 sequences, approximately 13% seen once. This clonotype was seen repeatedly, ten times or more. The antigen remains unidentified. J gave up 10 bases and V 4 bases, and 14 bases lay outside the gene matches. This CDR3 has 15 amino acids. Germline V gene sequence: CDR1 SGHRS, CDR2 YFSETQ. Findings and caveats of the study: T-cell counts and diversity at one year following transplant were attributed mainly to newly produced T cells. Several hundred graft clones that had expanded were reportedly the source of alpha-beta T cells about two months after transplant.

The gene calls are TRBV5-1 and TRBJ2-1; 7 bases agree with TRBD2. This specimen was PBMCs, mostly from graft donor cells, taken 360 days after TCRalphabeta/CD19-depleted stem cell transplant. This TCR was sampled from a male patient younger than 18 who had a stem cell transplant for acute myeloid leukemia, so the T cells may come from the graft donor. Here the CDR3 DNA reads TGCGCCAGCAGCCCTCGGACTAGGCCCCTTAGGGAGCAGTTCTTC. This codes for CASSPRTRPLREQFF.